Only one count was recorded for the clone carrying this TCR beta chain. The data are from a study of shared clonotypes between healthy human individuals. Assay: immunoSEQ multiplex PCR; the TCRdb copy retains only in-frame clones and omits some. The sample has around 690,000 clones; 90% are singletons. The specimen was memory CD8+ T cells from PBMCs. Documented subset: CD45RO+ cells pooled with CCR7-negative TemRA cells. This clonotype originated in a man between 18 and 29 years old in good health. Some clones in this sample may be carry-over from other donors' samples.

DNA for the CDR3: TGCAGCGTTGAGCGGCTCGACTCTGGAAACACCATATATTTT. This encodes CSVERLDSGNTIYF. The genes are TRBV29-1 and TRBJ1-3; D uncertain. CDR3 length: 14 residues. The V and J ends lost 3 bases and 0 bases respectively, with 9 bases between them. Germline CDR1 reads SQVTM; CDR2 reads ANQGSEA.